The 2 T cell receptor beta chains below come from one sample, sequenced in a study of T cell responses to AZD1222 COVID-19 vaccine. Data came from immunoSEQ multiplex PCR; TCRdb stores just in-frame clones and leaves some out. In the table there are 90,000 to 150,000 clones, 87% of which are singletons. Specimen: peripheral blood, collected 28 days after the second AZD1222 dose. Source of these receptors: an adult who received the AZD1222 COVID-19 vaccine.

The chain combines TRBV4-2 with TRBJ1-4; 7 bases are shared with TRBD1. Germline-derived CDR1 and CDR2 are LGHNA and YNFKEQ. The CDR3 contains 15 residues. With 1 base clipped from V and 2 bases from J, the junction kept 1 base outside the gene matches. The CDR3 spells CASSQVQGTNEKLFF. CDR3 nucleotide sequence: TGTGCCAGCAGCCAAGTACAGGGGACTAATGAAAAACTGTTTTTT.

The V gene is TRBV6-5, the J gene TRBJ2-2; D is possibly TRBD1 (6 bases). Germline values: CDR1 MNHEY, CDR2 SVGAGI. Trimming removed 7 bases at V and 5 bases at J, with 11 bases between. The CDR3 consists of 13 residues. CDR3 sequence: CASTTGLTGELFF. CDR3 DNA: TGTGCCAGCACCACAGGGTTGACCGGGGAGCTGTTTTTT.